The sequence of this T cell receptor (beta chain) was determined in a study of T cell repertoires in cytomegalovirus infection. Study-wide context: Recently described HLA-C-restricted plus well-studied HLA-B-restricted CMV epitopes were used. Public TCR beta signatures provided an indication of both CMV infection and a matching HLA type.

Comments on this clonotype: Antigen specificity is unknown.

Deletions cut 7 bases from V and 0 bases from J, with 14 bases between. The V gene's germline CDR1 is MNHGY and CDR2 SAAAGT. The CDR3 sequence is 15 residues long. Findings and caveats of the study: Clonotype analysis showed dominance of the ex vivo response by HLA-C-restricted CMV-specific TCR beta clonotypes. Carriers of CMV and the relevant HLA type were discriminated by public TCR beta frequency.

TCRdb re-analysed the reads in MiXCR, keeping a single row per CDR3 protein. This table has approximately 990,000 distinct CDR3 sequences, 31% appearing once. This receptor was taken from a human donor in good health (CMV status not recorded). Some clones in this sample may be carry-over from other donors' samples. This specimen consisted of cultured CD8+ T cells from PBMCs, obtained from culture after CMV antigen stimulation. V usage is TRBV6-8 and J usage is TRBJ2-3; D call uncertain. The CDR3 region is CASTMDELSTDTQYF. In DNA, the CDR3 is TGTGCCAGCACCATGGACGAACTTAGCACAGATACGCAGTATTTT.